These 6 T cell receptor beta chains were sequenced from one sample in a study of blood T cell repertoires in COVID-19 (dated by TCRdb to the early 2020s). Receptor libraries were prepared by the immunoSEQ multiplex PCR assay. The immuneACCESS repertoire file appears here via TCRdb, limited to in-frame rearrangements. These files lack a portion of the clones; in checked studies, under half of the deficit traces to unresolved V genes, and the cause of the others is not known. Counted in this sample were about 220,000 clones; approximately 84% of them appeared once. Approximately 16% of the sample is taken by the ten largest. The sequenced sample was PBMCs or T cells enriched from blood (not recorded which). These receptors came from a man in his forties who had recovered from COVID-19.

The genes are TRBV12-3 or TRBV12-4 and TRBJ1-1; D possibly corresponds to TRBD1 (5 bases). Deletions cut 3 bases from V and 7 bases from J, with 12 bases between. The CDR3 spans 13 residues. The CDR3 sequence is CASSLGQGLEAFF. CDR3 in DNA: TGTGCCAGCAGTTTGGGGCAGGGCCTTGAAGCTTTCTTT.

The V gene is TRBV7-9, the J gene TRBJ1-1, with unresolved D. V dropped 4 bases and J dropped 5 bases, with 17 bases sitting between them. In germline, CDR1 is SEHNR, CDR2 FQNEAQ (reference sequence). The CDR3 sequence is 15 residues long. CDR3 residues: CASSSVDPRWTEAFF. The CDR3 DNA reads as TGTGCCAGCAGCTCTGTTGATCCTCGGTGGACTGAAGCTTTCTTT.

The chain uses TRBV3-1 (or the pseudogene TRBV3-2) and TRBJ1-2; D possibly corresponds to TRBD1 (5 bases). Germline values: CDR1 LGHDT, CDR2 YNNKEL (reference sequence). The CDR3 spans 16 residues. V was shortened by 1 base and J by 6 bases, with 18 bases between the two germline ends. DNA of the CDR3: TGTGCCAGCAGCCAAGTTGGCCGGAAGGGGATGGATGGCTACACCTTC. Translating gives CASSQVGRKGMDGYTF.

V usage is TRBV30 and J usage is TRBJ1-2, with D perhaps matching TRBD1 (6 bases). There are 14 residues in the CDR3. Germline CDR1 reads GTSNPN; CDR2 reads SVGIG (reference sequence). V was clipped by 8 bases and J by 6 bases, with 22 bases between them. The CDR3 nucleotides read TGTGCCCACTACCCAGGGGTAGCTCCAGATGGCTACACCTTC. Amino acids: CAHYPGVAPDGYTF.

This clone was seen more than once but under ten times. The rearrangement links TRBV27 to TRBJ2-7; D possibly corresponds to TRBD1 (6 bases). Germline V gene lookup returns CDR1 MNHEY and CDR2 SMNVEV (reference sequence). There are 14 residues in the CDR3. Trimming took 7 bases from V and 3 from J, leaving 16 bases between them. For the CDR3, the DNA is TGTGCCAGCACCCCCGTTGTAGGGGGCTACGAGCAGTACTTC. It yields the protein CASTPVVGGYEQYF.

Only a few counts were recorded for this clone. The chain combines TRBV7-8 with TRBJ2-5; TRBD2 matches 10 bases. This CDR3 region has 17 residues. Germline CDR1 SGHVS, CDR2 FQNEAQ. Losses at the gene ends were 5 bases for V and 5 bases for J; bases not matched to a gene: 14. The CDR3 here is CASSPGMSGGAFETQYF. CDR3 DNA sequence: TGTGCCAGCAGCCCGGGCATGAGCGGGGGGGCCTTCGAGACCCAGTACTTC. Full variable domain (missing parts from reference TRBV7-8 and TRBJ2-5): GAGVSQSPRYKVAKRGQDVALRCDPISGHVSLFWYQQALGQGPEFLTYFQNEAQLDKSGLPSDRFFAERPEGSVSTLKIQRTQQEDSAVYLCASSPGMSGGAFETQYFGPGTRLLVL.